This T cell receptor (beta chain) was recorded in a study of CD4+ T cells in melanoma. The study's findings and limits: CD8+ T cell, macrophage and B cell function reportedly correlated with neoantigen-specific CD4+ T cells. Diverse differentiation states were reported for melanoma neoantigen-specific CD4+ T cells.

V lost 6 bases and J lost 2, with 17 bases in between. CDR1 is LNHDA, CDR2 SQIVND, per germline (reference sequence). The CDR3 is 16 residues long. As concerns this clone: Its antigen is not identified.

Sequencing used immunoSEQ multiplex PCR; TCRdb keeps in-frame clones, though not all of them. This repertoire shows more than 8,500 clones, approximately 70% found once; its top ten account for around 19%. This receptor was obtained from a human donor with melanoma. The sequenced sample was peripheral blood. J is TRBJ2-1 and V is TRBV19; the D gene is possibly TRBD2 (6 bases). The CDR3 DNA follows: TGTGCCAGTAGCCTCTCGCGGGGTTCCCCCTACAATGAGCAGTTCTTC. Its translation is CASSLSRGSPYNEQFF.